This TCR beta chain was sequenced in a study of T cells in women clearing cervical HPV infection. Background on the study: Controls' single incident HPV16 infection cleared within 12 months without precancer. Case blood was drawn a median approximately 150 days after lesion detection.

Only in-frame clones appear in the TCRdb table, and some are missing; sequencing was by immunoSEQ multiplex PCR. Its clone listing holds 20,000 to 25,000 clones. Worth noting for this clone: The CDR3 end lies 3 residues beyond the end of the read and is filled in from the germline J gene.

J lost 4 bases, V lost 3 bases, and 5 bases had no gene match. In germline, CDR1 is MDHEN, CDR2 SYDVKM. This CDR3 is 14 amino acids long. The chain recombines TRBV28 with TRBJ2-7; 8 bases are shared with TRBD1. The source material was blood buffy coat. The sequence was obtained from a woman aged 18 to 75 with a cervical HPV16 infection that either progressed to CIN3+ or cleared (not recorded which). The CDR3 reads CASSFLQGAYEQYF. The covered CDR3 bases are TGTGCCAGCAGTTTTCTTCAGGGGGCGTACGAG. Combining the CDR3 with reference TRBV28 and TRBJ2-7 gives the whole variable domain DVKVTQSSRYLVKRTGEKVFLECVQDMDHENMFWYRQDPGLGLRLIYFSYDVKMKEKGDIPEGYSVSREKKERFSLILESASTNQTSMYLCASSFLQGAYEQYFGPGTRLTVT.